The sequence of this T cell receptor beta chain was determined in a study of blood T cell repertoires in COVID-19. Study-wide context: Material from acute and convalescent COVID-19 was sourced from the United States, Italy and Spain. From T cells, B-cell-depleted T cells, or PBMCs came the material, which was cDNA or gDNA.

V was trimmed by 1 base and J by 1 base, leaving 11 bases between them. The CDR3 is made up of 15 amino acids. Germline V gene sequence: CDR1 SGHNT, CDR2 YENEEA. Per the original data handling: Reference gene primer amplification gave estimated nucleated cell counts. Only in-frame clones appear in the TCRdb table, and some are missing; sequencing was by immunoSEQ multiplex PCR. V, J and clone size are those of that table, while D and trimming were read from the DNA. Of some 200,000 clones listed, around four fifths are singletons. Sequencing used peripheral blood. This clonotype was sampled from a woman over 75 with active or convalescent COVID-19. The chain joins TRBV11-3 to TRBJ2-7; no clear D. CDR3 in DNA: TGTGCCAGCAGCTTAGGTCTGGCAGAATCCTACGAGCAGTACTTC. It specifies CASSLGLAESYEQYF.